This entry features one T cell receptor (beta chain) sequence. The sample comes from a study of patients and donors after allogeneic stem cell transplantation. Germline assignment: CDR1 WSHSY and CDR2 SAAADI. The V end lost 3 bases, the J end lost 3 bases, and 9 bases lay between the germline ends. This CDR3 region has 14 residues. TCRdb fed the RT-PCR reads into MiXCR, producing one record per CDR3 protein. The sample records roughly 200,000 distinct CDR3 sequences, around 41% being singletons. The sequenced sample consisted of blood, either unsorted or a sorted T cell fraction (not recorded which). The receptor comes from a human donor who was either an allogeneic HSCT recipient or a stem cell or donor lymphocyte infusion donor (not recorded which). It is not recorded whose cells these are; they may come from a transplant donor. The J gene is TRBJ1-5, the V gene TRBV10-2; a weak D match, TRBD1 (5 bases). The CDR3 bases are TGCGCCAGCAGTGAAGGGGCGAACAATCAGCCCCAGCATTTT. Translating it yields CASSEGANNQPQHF.